Detailed here is one TCR beta chain. This clonotype was counted only a few times. The specificity of this receptor is unknown. Base qualities were left out, and no much larger clone turns up one base away. This sample is drawn from a study of T-cell memory formation after mild COVID-19 (dated by TCRdb to the early 2020s). Context from the whole study: TCR sequence clusters from the two donors were largely donor specific. In a couple of donors, T-cell clones that expanded and contracted after mild COVID-19 were followed by sequencing TCRalpha and TCRbeta repertoires longitudinally. The cohort comprised two young, previously healthy adult volunteers, one female and one male. What the study reported, not specific to this receptor: Only a couple of mild cases were covered by the study, and larger cohorts that include severe cases with pre-infection samples were considered necessary. SARS-CoV-2 specificity was not confirmed for the second-wave clones peaking on day 37. Some responding clones were found in pre-infection memory, which suggests that pre-existing cross-reactive memory T cells took part in the SARS-CoV-2 response. Contracting CD4+ clones were located mainly in the CM and EM memory subsets, whereas CD8+ clones were found to be enriched in EMRA. Clones that contracted from day 15 to 85 showed balanced CD4/CD8 phenotypes, whereas a second wave of clones that expanded from day 15 to 37 leaned towards CD4+.

Ficoll-Paque density gradient centrifugation was the method used to isolate PBMCs. The CDR3 numbers 15 residues from cysteine through phenylalanine. Here the CDR3 DNA is all that survives: 45 bases in frame from base 1. Taken from the germline V gene (reference sequence), the CDR1 and CDR2 loops are LGHDT and YNNKEL. The junction carries 9 bases between V and J, which are trimmed by 2 bases and 0 bases respectively. These reads were obtained on an Illumina NovaSeq 6000. TCRalpha and TCRbeta cDNA libraries were constructed by 5'RACE with constant-segment primers, with sample barcodes and unique molecular identifiers being introduced. Trizol reagent was used to extract RNA from every sample. Libraries were amplified in two PCR steps, with a second sample barcode and Illumina TruSeq adapters added in the second step. Sequencing of libraries was performed on an Illumina NovaSeq with 2 x 150 bp paired-end reads. The original pipeline was this. Demultiplexing of reads and collapsing into UMI-guided consensus sequences were performed with migec v1.2.7. Using mixcr v2.1.11, UMI consensuses were aligned to TRA and TRB V and J templates and then assembled into clonotypes. A clonotype was counted as expanded or contracted only when both edgeR and NoisET called the clonotype significant, with the noise models trained on biological replicates. For edgeR calls, the thresholds were a false discovery rate-adjusted p below 0.01 and a log2 fold-change of 1. As an exploratory analysis of dynamics, max-normalized trajectories of the 1000 most abundant clonotypes were examined by PCA with hierarchical clustering. Each responding clone was given a CD4 or CD8 phenotype based on the CD4+ and CD8+ repertoires, which had been sequenced separately. The raw public data were reprocessed by TCRdb itself: fastp quality trimming at Q25, MiXCR clonotype calling, in-frame beta chains only. Every CDR3 protein is listed once, alongside the most common genes and DNA of its rows. TCRdb's processing, not the authors', yielded these V and J calls. Within this sample are about 200,000 distinct CDR3 sequences, with 9% to 10% of them counted one time only. In total, the top ten clones hold 3% to 4.5% of the sample.

This sequence uses TRBV3-1 and TRBJ2-3, with a weak D call of TRBD2 (5 bases match). The origin of this receptor is a man younger than 35 who had mild COVID-19 (a few samples of this study predate the infection). The sample titles of this study are shuffled in the database, so cell type and time point are left out; the donor was told from shared clones. Sequencing was carried out using PBMCs or a T cell subset sorted from them (not recorded which). In nucleotide form, the sequence is TGTGCCAGCAGCCAACGGCTAGCTAGCACAGATACGCAGTATTTT. This gives the protein CASSQRLASTDTQYF.